Below, 10 T cell receptor beta chains from the same sample are listed, as sequenced in a study of shared clonotypes between healthy human individuals. Produced via immunoSEQ multiplex PCR; TCRdb's table is partial and in-frame only. The sample consists of under 130,000 clones, about 70% of them appearing once. Material: memory CD8+ T cells sorted from blood. Subset denoted: CD45RO+ cells pooled with CCR7-negative TemRA cells. The receptors derive from a woman aged 30 to 39 in good health.

V usage is TRBV19 and J usage is TRBJ1-5, with a tentative D call TRBD1 (5 bases). The CDR3 loop spans 13 amino acids. The V gene lost 2 bases and the J gene lost 9 bases, with 11 bases spanning the gap. Germline CDR1 reads LNHDA; CDR2 reads SQIVND (reference sequence). The CDR3 protein is CASSISGNGPQHF. CDR3 sequence (DNA): TGTGCCAGTAGTATATCAGGGAATGGGCCCCAGCATTTT.

The V call is TRBV29-1, the J call TRBJ2-3; D gene ambiguous. The CDR3 contains 14 residues. V lost 0 bases to trimming and J lost 1 base, with 8 bases between them. CDR1 and CDR2 from the germline V gene are SQVTM and ANQGSEA. The DNA of the CDR3 is TGCAGCGTTGAAGATCGGGCAGGCACAGATACGCAGTATTTT. Its protein is CSVEDRAGTDTQYF.

The chain recombines TRBV27 with TRBJ1-4; no firm D call. The V and J ends lost 3 bases and 3 bases respectively, with 2 bases between them. The CDR3 runs 12 residues. The germline V gene encodes CDR1 MNHEY and CDR2 SMNVEV (reference sequence). DNA for the CDR3: TGTGCCAGCAGTTTGGCTAATGAAAAACTGTTTTTT. Amino acids: CASSLANEKLFF. Together with reference TRBV27 and TRBJ1-4, the CDR3 gives the full variable domain: EAQVTQNPRYLITVTGKKLTVTCSQNMNHEYMSWYRQDPGLGLRQIYYSMNVEVTDKGDVPEGYKVSRKEKRNFPLILESPSPNQTSLYFCASSLANEKLFFGSGTQLSVL.

In the case of this clone: This sample includes further DNA sequences coding for the same CDR3. The chain uses TRBV28 and TRBJ2-1, with D uncertain. The CDR3 has 13 amino acids. V lost 3 bases, J lost 4 bases, and 7 bases lay in between. Germline V gives CDR1 MDHEN, CDR2 SYDVKM. This chain's CDR3 is CASSLGRYNEQFF. Written as DNA, the CDR3 is TGTGCCAGCAGTTTGGGCCGGTACAATGAGCAGTTCTTC.

The V gene is TRBV9, the J gene TRBJ2-2; a possible D gene is TRBD1 (6 bases). V was cut by 1 base and J by 0 bases, with 7 bases left in between. CDR1 and CDR2 from the germline V gene are SGDLS and YYNGEE. The CDR3 covers 15 residues. The CDR3 nucleotides read TGTGCCAGCAGCGTACAGGGGTCGAACACCGGGGAGCTGTTTTTT. As protein: CASSVQGSNTGELFF. Full variable domain (missing parts from reference TRBV9 and TRBJ2-2): DSGVTQTPKHLITATGQRVTLRCSPRSGDLSVYWYQQSLDQGLQFLIQYYNGEERAKGNILERFSAQQFPDLHSELNLSSLELGDSALYFCASSVQGSNTGELFFGEGSRLTVL.

The chain links TRBV15 to TRBJ2-1, with 9 positions matching TRBD1. The J segment lost 4 bases and the V segment lost 4 bases, leaving 5 bases of the junction unmatched. Germline assignment: CDR1 LNHNV and CDR2 YYDKDF (reference sequence). The CDR3 length is 15 residues. The CDR3 region is CATSTSGTGYNEQFF. CDR3 nucleotides: TGTGCCACCAGCACCTCCGGGACAGGGTACAATGAGCAGTTCTTC.

The chain carries TRBV6-1 and TRBJ1-2, with D perhaps matching TRBD1 (5 bases). V lost 4 bases and J 4 bases, leaving 19 bases between the germline ends. The germline CDR1 and CDR2 sequences are MNHNS and SASEGT. This CDR3 has 16 amino acids. The CDR3 nucleotides are TGTGCCAGCAGTGGCCTCCGGGACCCCGAGGGCTATGGCTACACCTTC. This translates into CASSGLRDPEGYGYTF.

Concerning this clone: Just one base apart from a much larger clone, this may be a read error. V is TRBV30 and J is TRBJ2-2, with 11 bases fitting TRBD2. Germline lookup yields CDR1 GTSNPN and CDR2 SVGIG (reference sequence). The V and J ends lost 0 bases and 3 bases, in that order; junction bases with no gene match: 0. This CDR3 spans 15 amino acids. CDR3 sequence reads: CAWSVLAGDTGELFF. The CDR3 region has the DNA TGTGCCTGGAGTGTACTAGCGGGAGACACCGGGGAGCTGTTTTTT.

The V call is TRBV7-8, the J call TRBJ2-7; D is perhaps TRBD1 (6 bases). Germline lookup yields CDR1 SGHVS and CDR2 FQNEAQ. This CDR3 spans 14 amino acids. The V end was cut by 5 bases, the J end by 5 bases, with 16 bases between. The CDR3 spells CASSPKVWGHEQYF. The CDR3 DNA reads TGTGCCAGCAGCCCCAAAGTTTGGGGGCACGAGCAGTACTTC.

The chain is built from TRBV28 and TRBJ2-2, with TRBD1 identical over 11 bases. This CDR3 is 16 amino acids long. V trimming: 4 bases; J trimming: 6 bases; junction bases outside the gene matches: 7. Germline V gene lookup returns CDR1 MDHEN and CDR2 SYDVKM. CDR3 protein: CASSSGQGAKSGELFF. As DNA, the CDR3 is TGTGCCAGCAGTTCAGGACAGGGGGCAAAATCCGGGGAGCTGTTTTTT.